The table lists the clone carrying this T cell receptor (beta chain) with many counts. The antigen is undetermined. Germline V gene data show CDR1 as SGHRS and CDR2 as YFSETQ. The CDR3 has 15 residues. The trim removed 2 bases at V and 4 bases at J, leaving 4 bases unmatched. The data were taken from a study of T cell repertoires in cytomegalovirus infection. Overall study context: Researchers turned to recently identified HLA-C-restricted CMV epitopes as well as well-studied HLA-B-restricted ones. Evidence of both CMV infection and a matching HLA type came from public TCR beta signatures. General observations from the study: Adding up the frequency of public TCR beta families identified people who carried CMV plus the relevant HLA.

One entry per CDR3 protein, called by TCRdb with MiXCR from the reads. The table includes around 750,000 distinct CDR3 sequences, about 31% detected once. The TCR originated in a human donor in good health (CMV status not recorded). Some clones in this sample may be carry-over from other donors' samples. Sequencing was performed on cultured CD8+ T cells from PBMCs, taken from culture after CMV antigen stimulation. V is TRBV5-1 and J is TRBJ2-1, with TRBD1 matching over 9 bases. The CDR3 sequence: CASSFRDRDYNEQFF. CDR3 nucleotide sequence: TGCGCCAGCAGCTTCCGGGACAGGGATTACAATGAGCAGTTCTTC.